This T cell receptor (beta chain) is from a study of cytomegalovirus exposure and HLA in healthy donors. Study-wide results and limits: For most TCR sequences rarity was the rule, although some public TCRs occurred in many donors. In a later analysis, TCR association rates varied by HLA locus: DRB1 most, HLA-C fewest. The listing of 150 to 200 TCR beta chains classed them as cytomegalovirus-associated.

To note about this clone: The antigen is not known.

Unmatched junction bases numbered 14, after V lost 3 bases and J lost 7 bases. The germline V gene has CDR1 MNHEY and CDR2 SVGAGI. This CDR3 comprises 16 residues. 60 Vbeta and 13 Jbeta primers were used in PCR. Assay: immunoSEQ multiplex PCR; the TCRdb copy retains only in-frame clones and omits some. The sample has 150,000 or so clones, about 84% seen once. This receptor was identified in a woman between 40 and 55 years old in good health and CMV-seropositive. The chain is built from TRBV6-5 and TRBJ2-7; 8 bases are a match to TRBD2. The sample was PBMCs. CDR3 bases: TGTGCCAGCAGTTATGTTAGTACGGGAGGGCCAGGGGAGCAGTACTTC. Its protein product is CASSYVSTGGPGEQYF.